Below, 5 T cell receptor beta chains from the same sample are listed, as sequenced in a study of tumor-infiltrating lymphocytes in primary liver carcinoma. A primer matching the constant region was used to make TCR beta cDNA from around 460 ng of total RNA. Generation of the TCR beta libraries relied on three nested multiplex PCR rounds using slightly modified ARM-PCR. The first two PCR rounds used TRBV1-TRBV30 forward primers with a C-beta reverse primer, 10 cycles each. Each CDR3 protein is one row after TCRdb ran MiXCR on the multiplex PCR reads. The data show around 70,000 distinct CDR3 sequences, with roughly 69% seen just once and roughly a quarter held by the top ten. RNA and DNA were co-extracted from about 20-30 mg of unsorted bulk tissue. Source material: liver tumor tissue from sampling region 4. Subset meaning: tumor region T4, right-lateral pole. The receptor set was obtained from a man aged 35-49 years with primary liver carcinoma and hepatitis B virus infection.

Concerning this clonotype: The junction departs from germline at one end; a sequencing error may be responsible. The V gene is TRBV6-1, the J gene TRBJ2-1, with 7 positions matching TRBD2. Germline CDR1 MNHNS, CDR2 SASEGT. The CDR3 has 14 residues. The chain's CDR3 is CAGSPGASGGEQSF. The CDR3 coding sequence is TGTGCCGGCAGTCCTGGGGCTAGCGGTGGGGAGCAGTCCTTC.

A remark on this clonotype: A junction boundary mismatches the germline segment, possibly from a read error. The V and J genes are TRBV7-9 and TRBJ2-2, with 10 bases lining up with TRBD2. The CDR3 consists of 15 residues. The germline V gene has CDR1 SEHNR and CDR2 FQNEAQ (reference sequence). CDR3 residues: CASSLNSGRSGKLFF. CDR3 DNA sequence: TGTGCCAGCAGCTTAAATAGCGGGAGGTCCGGGAAGCTGTTTTTT.

Regarding this clonotype: The junction and the germline gene differ at one end; a read error may be behind it. The chain carries TRBV5-4 and TRBJ2-3, with D possibly being TRBD1 or TRBD2 (5 bases each). CDR1 and CDR2 from the germline V gene are SGHNT and YYREEE (reference sequence). This CDR3 contains 16 residues. Written as DNA, the CDR3 is TGTGCCAGTAGCTCTCCGGGACGTTCGAGCACAGGTACGCAGTATTTT. Its translation: CASSSPGRSSTGTQYF.

This clonotype is large by share. This chain uses TRBV6-6 with TRBJ1-5; no definite D call. Trimming took 2 bases from V and 0 from J, leaving 11 bases between them. Germline V gene data show CDR1 as MNHNY and CDR2 as SVGAGI (reference sequence). The CDR3 consists of 16 residues. The CDR3, as DNA: TGTGCCAGCAGTTACCGAGTAGAGTATAGCAATCAGCCCCAGCATTTT. It encodes CASSYRVEYSNQPQHF.

This clonotype was observed at least ten times. The J gene is TRBJ1-1, the V gene TRBV29-1; 8 bases are a match to TRBD1. This CDR3 is built from 15 residues. Germline V gives CDR1 SQVTM, CDR2 ANQGSEA. J lost 7 bases, V lost 1 base, and 11 bases had no gene match. The chain's CDR3 is CSVEAGDRSHLEAFF. The CDR3 DNA follows: TGCAGCGTTGAAGCGGGGGACAGGAGCCACCTTGAAGCTTTCTTT.